These 17 T cell receptor beta chains were all obtained from the same sample, sequenced in a study of regulatory T cells in long-lasting Graves disease. In building TCR beta libraries, iRepertoire HTBI primers were used together with Arm-PCR of CDR3 regions. TCRdb processed the multiplex PCR reads anew with MiXCR; each CDR3 protein has one entry. The sample carries roughly 500,000 distinct CDR3 sequences, 14% recorded once. Time point indicated: newly diagnosed GD, antithyroid drugs for less than 3 months. Making the TCR library involved RNA that had been extracted from PBMCs. The same data also went into a second study, on T cells in Graves' hyperthyroidism and ophthalmopathy.

Sequencing was performed on peripheral blood mononuclear cells (PBMCs), taken at new diagnosis, from a patient treated with antithyroid drugs. All receptors derive from a woman in her 50s with Graves disease.

This clonotype was observed many times. The chain combines TRBV11-2 with TRBJ2-1; D is undetermined. Trimming took off 1 base at V and 0 bases at J, with 13 bases between the two ends. This CDR3 is 17 amino acids long. Germline CDR1 is SGHAT and CDR2 is FQNNGV. The DNA for the CDR3 is TGTGCCAGCAGCTTAGTATGGCGGAGCGACTCCTACAATGAGCAGTTCTTC. The encoded protein is CASSLVWRSDSYNEQFF. Looking up the rest from reference TRBV11-2 and TRBJ2-1 gives the full variable domain: EAGVAQSPRYKIIEKRQSVAFWCNPISGHATLYWYQQILGQGPKLLIQFQNNGVVDDSQLPKDRFSAERLKGVDSTLKIQPAKLEDSAVYLCASSLVWRSDSYNEQFFGPGTRLTVL.

V and J are TRBV11-2 and TRBJ2-6; the match to TRBD1 covers 8 bases. V trimming: 1 base; J trimming: 2 bases; junction bases outside the gene matches: 10. The CDR3 length is 19 residues. From germline, CDR1 is SGHAT and CDR2 FQNNGV. The DNA for the CDR3 is TGTGCCAGCAGCTTAGGAGCAGGGGGCATGTCGGCTGGGGCCAACGTCCTGACTTTC. Translation: CASSLGAGGMSAGANVLTF.

To note about this clonotype: Since a much larger clone is just one base distant, this may be a read error. The CDR3 coding sequence is TGTGCCGGCGGGACACGCCTACAAGAGACCCAGTACTTC. This gives the protein CAGGTRLQETQYF. The chain couples TRBV2 to TRBJ2-5; D possibly matches TRBD1 or TRBD2 (6 bases each). This CDR3 is built from 13 residues. Trimming pared 11 bases from V and 2 bases from J, leaving 15 bases between. From germline, CDR1 is SNHLY and CDR2 FYNNEI.

This clonotype showed up many times. V gene TRBV28 combines with J gene TRBJ1-1, with TRBD1 identical over 10 bases. This CDR3 comprises 15 residues. Germline lookup yields CDR1 MDHEN and CDR2 SYDVKM. Trimming took 6 bases from V and 9 from J; bases not matched to a gene: 13. This CDR3 reads CASRPTGTGASKAFF. Written as DNA, the CDR3 is TGTGCCAGCAGACCCACCGGGACAGGGGCCTCCAAAGCTTTCTTT.

Turning to this clonotype: Given a much more abundant clone one base away, this may be a read error. The CDR3: CASSFGDFSPTSYEQYF. The CDR3 region has the DNA TGTGCCAGCAGCTTCGGCGATTTTTCCCCGACAAGCTACGAGCAGTACTTC. This chain connects TRBV5-6 to TRBJ2-7; no clear D. Germline loops: CDR1 SGHDT, CDR2 YYEEEE. The germline V and J ends were trimmed by 2 bases and 3 bases, with 21 bases remaining between them. The CDR3 is 17 residues long.

This clonotype was found many times. The chain uses TRBV2 and TRBJ1-1, with TRBD1 as a possible D gene (6 bases). V was pared by 6 bases and J by 4 bases, with 12 bases between. Germline V gene lookup returns CDR1 SNHLY and CDR2 FYNNEI. CDR3 length: 13 residues. The CDR3 DNA reads as TGTGCCAGCAGACTTGAAGGGGGCACTGAAGCTTTCTTT. Residues: CASRLEGGTEAFF.

This clonotype was seen at least ten times. This chain links TRBV29-1 with TRBJ2-1; D is unclear. V gave up 7 bases and J gave up 9 bases, with 16 bases separating them. The CDR3 runs to 12 residues. Germline-derived CDR1 and CDR2 are SQVTM and ANQGSEA. In nucleotides, the CDR3 is TGCAGCGCCTCAGGAGTTTTTGGTGAGCAGTTCTTC. It yields the protein CSASGVFGEQFF.

The chain uses TRBV5-6 and TRBJ2-7; the D gene is possibly TRBD2 (5 bases). From germline, CDR1 is SGHDT and CDR2 YYEEEE. The CDR3 has 13 residues. The V end lost 1 base, the J end lost 6 bases, and 11 bases lay between the germline ends. In DNA form, the CDR3 reads TGTGCCAGCAGCTTGACCCTGAGCGGCGAGCAGTACTTC. Protein: CASSLTLSGEQYF.

V gene TRBV9 combines with J gene TRBJ2-6; TRBD1 matches 7 bases. This CDR3 has 20 residues. Looked up from germline, CDR1 is SGDLS and CDR2 is YYNGEE. Trimming cost V 3 bases and J 1 base; bases outside gene matches: 16. The CDR3 reads CASSDHYRGVSISGANVLTF. In DNA, the CDR3 is TGTGCCAGCAGCGATCATTACAGGGGCGTTAGTATATCTGGGGCCAACGTCCTGACTTTC.

This clonotype was seen repeatedly, ten times or more. The chain uses TRBV7-6 and TRBJ2-7, with D unresolved. This CDR3 has 17 residues. Trimming shortened V by 4 bases and J by 0 bases, and 19 bases separated the two germline ends. CDR1 SGHVS and CDR2 FNYEAQ come from the germline V gene. DNA for the CDR3: TGTGCCAGCAGCTCCTTCGCCCGCGGTCCTAGCTCCTACGAGCAGTACTTC. Protein sequence: CASSSFARGPSSYEQYF.

In this sample, this clonotype turned up many times. This rearrangement joins TRBV12-3 or TRBV12-4 to TRBJ2-3; no firm D call. The CDR3 sequence is 12 residues long. The V gene lost 6 bases and the J gene lost 4 bases, with 8 bases spanning the gap. As DNA, the CDR3 is TGTGCCAGCAGCCAAGTCCCAGATACGCAGTATTTT. The encoded protein is CASSQVPDTQYF.

In its sample, this clonotype was seen a few times. CDR3 region: CASSQDRIYNSPLHF. The CDR3 DNA follows: TGTGCCAGCAGCCAGGACAGAATTTATAATTCACCCCTCCACTTT. This chain connects TRBV7-9 to TRBJ1-6; TRBD1 is a possible D gene (6 bases). Germline values: CDR1 SEHNR, CDR2 FQNEAQ (reference sequence). The germline V and J ends were trimmed by 5 bases and 4 bases, with 12 bases remaining between them. The CDR3 runs to 15 residues. The full variable domain, in which reference TRBV7-9 and TRBJ1-6 provide the parts outside the CDR3, is DTGVSQNPRHKITKRGQNVTFRCDPISEHNRLYWYRQTLGQGPEFLTYFQNEAQLEKSRLLSDRFSAERPKGSFSTLEIQRTEQGDSAMYLCASSQDRIYNSPLHFGNGTRLTVT.

This clonotype was detected ten times or more. The CDR3: CATSRARTGGNEQFF. DNA for the CDR3: TGTGCCACCAGCAGAGCTCGGACAGGGGGCAATGAGCAGTTCTTC. The chain employs TRBV15 and TRBJ2-1; TRBD1 agrees at 10 bases. Trimming removed 1 base from V and 6 bases from J; junction bases left unmatched: 3. The germline V gene encodes CDR1 LNHNV and CDR2 YYDKDF (reference sequence). The CDR3 length is 15 residues.

This clonotype has ten or more counts. V and J are TRBV29-1 and TRBJ1-2; no definite D call. This CDR3 has 11 amino acids. In germline, CDR1 is SQVTM, CDR2 ANQGSEA. Trimming removed 4 bases at V and 8 bases at J, with 11 bases between. This CDR3 is CSVVTKWGYTF. As DNA, the CDR3 is TGCAGCGTTGTCACCAAATGGGGCTACACCTTC.

The gene calls are TRBV27 and TRBJ2-2, with a weak D call TRBD1 (5 bases). The V and J ends lost 0 bases and 0 bases respectively, with 20 bases between them. Germline V gene data show CDR1 as MNHEY and CDR2 as SMNVEV (reference sequence). This CDR3 is 20 amino acids long. CDR3 in DNA: TGTGCCAGCAGTTTATCGGCAGCCTTCTCTGGGGCCCCGAACACCGGGGAGCTGTTTTTT. Translating it yields CASSLSAAFSGAPNTGELFF.

There are many counts of this clonotype. This rearrangement joins TRBV7-9 to TRBJ2-1; tentatively, D is TRBD1 or TRBD2 (7 bases each). There are 14 residues in the CDR3. The V end lost 5 bases, the J end lost 8 bases, and 16 bases lay between the germline ends. Germline lookup yields CDR1 SEHNR and CDR2 FQNEAQ (reference sequence). CDR3 in DNA: TGTGCCAGCAGCCCAAGACAGGGAGGGGATGAGCAGTTCTTC. Protein product: CASSPRQGGDEQFF.

This clonotype was recorded many times. This chain uses TRBV12-3 or TRBV12-4 with TRBJ2-2, with D perhaps matching TRBD1 (5 bases). This CDR3 comprises 14 residues. V was pared by 6 bases and J by 1 base, with 9 bases between. This CDR3 is CASRSTVNTGELFF. The DNA of the CDR3 is TGTGCCAGCAGGTCGACAGTGAACACCGGGGAGCTGTTTTTT.